A selection of T cell receptor beta chains follows, all from one sample in a study of blood T cell repertoires in COVID-19. The method was immunoSEQ multiplex PCR; TCRdb's version includes in-frame clones alone and lacks a portion of them. The profile shows some 140,000 clones, 83% of them singletons. Sequencing was done on a sample of peripheral blood. These TCRs come from a woman aged 60-70 years with COVID-19, enrolled during active disease. The CDR3 runs from the conserved cysteine through the conserved F or W. D genes are given only for firm matches. Clone size is stated in some rows and not others, as once, few, many or a class when expanded.

J gene | clone size | D gene | V gene | CDR3 protein | CDR3 DNA
TRBJ2-1 | . | . | TRBV11-1 | CASSLDGGGTYNEQFF | TGTGCCAGCAGCTTAGATGGGGGAGGAACCTACAATGAGCAGTTCTTC
TRBJ2-2 | . | . | TRBV29-1 | CSGLDKNTGELFF | TGCAGCGGCCTCGACAAGAACACCGGGGAGCTGTTTTTT
TRBJ1-2 | . | . | TRBV25-1 | CASSESGGGYTF | TGTGCCAGCAGTGAGAGCGGGGGGGGCTACACCTTC
TRBJ2-7 | . | TRBD2 | TRBV20-1 | CSASSGRPSYEQYF | TGCAGTGCCAGTAGCGGGAGGCCCTCCTACGAGCAGTACTTC
TRBJ1-6 | . | . | TRBV5-6 | CASSSNAGNSPLHF | TGTGCCAGCAGCTCAAACGCAGGGAATTCACCCCTCCACTTT
TRBJ2-1 | . | TRBD2 | TRBV2 | CASSISGGRRNEQFF | TGTGCCAGCAGTATTTCGGGGGGGCGAAGGAATGAGCAGTTCTTC
TRBJ1-2 | . | . | TRBV7-3 | CASSPTGGHSPGYTF | TGTGCCAGCAGCCCCACGGGGGGGCACAGTCCTGGCTACACCTTC
TRBJ1-1 | . | . | TRBV10-3 | CAIMADGWNTEAFF | TGTGCCATCATGGCGGATGGGTGGAACACTGAAGCTTTCTTT
TRBJ2-5 | . | TRBD1 | TRBV11-3 | CASSIGQALQETQYF | TGTGCCAGCAGCATTGGACAGGCCCTCCAAGAGACCCAGTACTTC
TRBJ2-1 | . | . | TRBV9 | CASSVVTGSYNEQFF | TGTGCCAGCAGCGTAGTGACGGGCTCCTACAATGAGCAGTTCTTC
TRBJ2-2 | . | TRBD2 | TRBV7-9 | CASSLVAGAGELFF | TGTGCCAGCAGCTTAGTGGCGGGAGCCGGGGAGCTGTTTTTT
TRBJ1-5 | . | . | TRBV6-5 | CASRPTEAPQPQHF | TGTGCCAGCCGGCCAACCGAGGCCCCTCAGCCCCAGCATTTT
TRBJ1-5 | . | . | TRBV6-1 | CASSEVGNYQPQHF | TGTGCCAGCAGCGAAGTGGGCAACTATCAGCCCCAGCATTTT
TRBJ2-3 | . | . | TRBV3-1/TRBV3-2 | CASSLYSGTRKATDTQYF | TGTGCCAGCAGCCTTTATTCGGGCACTAGAAAAGCAACAGATACGCAGTATTTT
TRBJ2-2 | . | TRBD1 | TRBV14 | CASSQIIPGTGVGELFF | TGTGCCAGCAGCCAGATAATACCCGGGACAGGGGTCGGGGAGCTGTTTTTT
TRBJ1-1 | . | . | TRBV18 | CASSLSGAQNRIAEAFF | TGTGCCAGCTCACTTTCAGGGGCCCAAAACCGAATCGCTGAAGCTTTCTTT
TRBJ2-7 | . | TRBD1 | TRBV19 | CASSPGTGDYEQYF | TGTGCCAGTAGTCCCGGGACAGGGGACTACGAGCAGTACTTC
TRBJ2-1 | . | TRBD2 | TRBV11-2 | CASSREAGEQFF | TGTGCCAGCAGCCGGGAGGCGGGTGAGCAGTTCTTC
TRBJ2-6 | . | . | TRBV12-3/TRBV12-4 | CASSHPGANVLTF | TGTGCCAGCAGTCATCCTGGGGCCAACGTCCTGACTTTC
TRBJ1-2 | . | TRBD1 | TRBV5-1 | CASSYPTGDGYTF | TGCGCCAGCAGCTACCCGACAGGGGATGGCTACACCTTC
TRBJ1-5 | few | . | TRBV19 | CASRGLSNQPQHF | TGTGCCAGTAGGGGACTGTCCAATCAGCCCCAGCATTTT
TRBJ2-1 | . | TRBD1 | TRBV19 | CASSTPTGGYNEQFF | TGTGCCAGTAGTACACCGACAGGGGGCTACAATGAGCAGTTCTTC
TRBJ1-2 | . | . | TRBV12-3/TRBV12-4 | CASTKPGYGYTF | TGTGCCAGCACCAAACCGGGGTATGGCTACACCTTC
TRBJ1-4 | . | . | TRBV27 | CASSLGRGDEKLFF | TGTGCCAGCAGTTTAGGGAGGGGGGATGAAAAACTGTTTTTT
TRBJ2-7 | . | TRBD2 | TRBV5-1 | CASSPGLAGASEQYF | TGCGCCAGCAGCCCGGGACTAGCGGGAGCGAGCGAGCAGTACTTC